The present entry profiles one T cell receptor (beta chain) with its context. Ten or more counts support this clonotype. The antigen this receptor binds is unknown. The input lacks base qualities; no much larger clone sits a single base away. The data originate from a study of molecular identifiers for immune sequencing clone quantification (dated by TCRdb to the late 2010s). With respect to the entire study: For a replicate experiment, RNA from approximately 20,000 or 100,000 naive CD8 T cells was divided into five aliquots, of which four were sequenced. The study was a methods study using CD8 T cells to benchmark molecular-identifier clustering-based TCR repertoire sequencing (MIDCIRS) and TCR RNA copy counting.

Overall study outcomes, separate from this receptor: Highly expanded clone sizes could be underestimated if identical TCR molecules share a barcode. When barcode sub-clustering was omitted, TCR diversity was inflated by chimeric consensus sequences, with chimeras reaching as high as 47%. Modeling gave roughly 2.9 recovered TCR RNA copies per cell versus around 10 by digital PCR, implying approximately 30% capture efficiency. In CMV-specific effector cells, clones with more than 20 RNA copies contained over 97% of molecules, whereas in naive cells such clones contained under 1% of molecules. Even against a background of one million naive CD8 T cells, spiked-in Jurkat TCR RNA amounting to a single cell's worth was reported to be detectable. Naive libraries contained spiked-in Jurkat TCR RNA (10 copies' worth), which is not part of the donor repertoire.

CDR3 length: 16 amino acids, cysteine to phenylalanine. Of all the DNA, just the CDR3 is kept, 48 bases in frame from base 1. The junction carries 15 bases between V and J, which are trimmed by 4 bases and 0 bases respectively. CDR1 and CDR2, looked up from the germline V gene (reference sequence), are SGHNT and YYREEE. Naive CD8 T cell libraries were made from around 18,000 to 910,000 sorted cells using 10%, 30% or 50% of purified RNA. On a BD FACSAria II, naive CD8 T cells were FACS-sorted as CD8+CD4-CCR7+CD45RA+ and collected into RLT Plus buffer. Nine to eleven TCR copies' worth of Jurkat RNA were spiked into roughly 19,000-1,000,000 naive CD8 T cell samples to test detection sensitivity. CD8 T cells were enriched using RosetteSep CD8+ T Cell Enrichment Cocktail and Ficoll-Paque, and the enriched cells then underwent ACK red cell lysis. The protocol used for the library was PCR. Sequencer: NextSeq 500. Bulk TCR libraries were generated as previously described, with the TCR primers listed in Table S5 used. Total RNA was purified with the Qiagen AllPrep DNA/RNA kit. Reads from multiple sequencing runs of the same library were pooled before analysis. The original methods were these. Only reads with exact TCR constant sequence were kept, trimmed to 150 nt, and grouped by their 12-nt molecular barcodes. Reads in each barcode group were sub-clustered using a 15% Levenshtein threshold, and a quality-weighted consensus sequence was built for each RNA molecule. Non-functional sequences were removed, as were lower-count sequences one edit away from another. Based on fitting two negative binomial distributions, any barcode sub-cluster with under 20% of the maximum read count was discarded. TCRdb's own reprocessing of the public reads used fastp at Q25 and MiXCR and kept productive beta chains. Under each unique CDR3 protein, matching rows form one entry showing the most common genes and DNA. Here the V and J calls rest on TCRdb's processing, not on the authors' analysis. Here the sample has more than 550,000 distinct CDR3 sequences; around 25% occur a single time. About 0.8% of the sample is in the top ten clones.

The rearrangement joined TRBV5-4 to TRBJ2-3, with a tentative D gene TRBD2 over 6 matching bases. Sequencing was performed on naive CD8+ T cells from blood, with Jurkat cell RNA spiked in. What this sample's cell subset or site label stands for: FACS-sorted CD8+CD4-CCR7+CD45RA+ naive T cells. This sequence originates from a human donor in good health. Some libraries in this study had Jurkat cell RNA spiked in. The base sequence is TGTGCCAGCAGCCAGGCTACTAGCCCTAGCACAGATACGCAGTATTTT. Its protein product is CASSQATSPSTDTQYF.